One and the same sample provided the 8 T cell receptor beta chains below, sequenced in a study of a mutant IDH1 vaccine in newly diagnosed glioma. The method was immunoSEQ multiplex PCR; TCRdb's version includes in-frame clones alone and lacks a portion of them. The sample gives under 70,000 clones, about 80% of which show up once; under 3.5% is in the top ten. The time point: week 5, during vaccination. Vaccination used 300 ug of mutant IDH1 20-mer peptide per dose, with topical imiquimod. These receptors are not linked to any known antigen. The starting material was PBMCs, obtained from a glioma patient whose treatment included an IDH1 peptide vaccine. These receptors were collected from a man aged 30 to 39 with glioma.

This clone was detected once. The chain recombines TRBV6-1 with TRBJ1-2; D gene ambiguous. This CDR3 is 10 amino acids long. Germline CDR1 reads MNHNS; CDR2 reads SASEGT. Trimming removed 4 bases at V and 6 bases at J, with 3 bases between. The CDR3 DNA reads TGTGCCAGCAGTGGGAATGGCTACACCTTC. Protein product: CASSGNGYTF.

The chain combines TRBV30 with TRBJ2-2; 7 bases are a match to TRBD1. From germline, CDR1 is GTSNPN and CDR2 SVGIG (reference sequence). V gave up 4 bases and J gave up 0 bases; unmatched junction bases: 2. This CDR3 is 14 amino acids long. The CDR3, as DNA: TGTGCCTGGATGCAGGGGGCGAACACCGGGGAGCTGTTTTTT. Amino acid sequence: CAWMQGANTGELFF.

This chain connects TRBV2 to TRBJ2-5; tentatively, D is TRBD1 (5 bases). The assigned J gene may be wrong: the sequence end matches TRBJ2-7 better. The CDR3 totals 14 residues. The germline V gene encodes CDR1 SNHLY and CDR2 FYNNEI. The CDR3 reads CASSEQGTSYEQYF. CDR3 nucleotides: TGTGCCAGCAGTGAACAGGGTACCTCCTACGAGCAGTACTTC.

The chain employs TRBV5-6 and TRBJ2-1, with 9 nucleotides matching TRBD1. CDR1 SGHDT and CDR2 YYEEEE come from the germline V gene. The CDR3 has 14 residues. V lost 4 bases, J lost 6 bases, and 5 bases stayed unmatched. The CDR3 DNA reads as TGTGCCAGCAGCCCCGGGACAGGGAGCAATGAGCAGTTCTTC. Residues: CASSPGTGSNEQFF.

This clone was seen a few times. This sequence joins TRBV5-1 and TRBJ2-2; tentatively, D is TRBD1 (5 bases). This CDR3 has 18 residues. The germline V and J ends were trimmed by 3 bases and 2 bases, with 20 bases remaining between them. In germline, CDR1 is SGHRS, CDR2 YFSETQ. CDR3 coding DNA: TGCGCCAGCAGCTCCCCCCTCCGGACACAGATAAACACCGGGGAGCTGTTTTTT. Its translation: CASSSPLRTQINTGELFF.

The chain is built from TRBV6-5 and TRBJ2-4; the D call may be TRBD1 or TRBD2 (5 bases each). Germline V gives CDR1 MNHEY, CDR2 SVGAGI. Between the trimmed V and J ends, which lost 5 bases and 5 bases, there was a span of 13 bases. This CDR3 has 14 residues. CDR3 sequence reads: CASSLGVLQNIQYF. In nucleotides, the CDR3 is TGTGCCAGCAGTCTGGGGGTCCTGCAAAACATTCAGTACTTC.

The V and J genes are TRBV21-1 and TRBJ2-7. TRBV21-1 is reported as a pseudogene. CDR3 length equals 13 residues. The CDR3 DNA reads as TGTGCCAGCAGCAAAGGGAAGGAATACGAGCAGTACTTC. Protein sequence: CASSKGKEYEQYF.

V usage is TRBV28 and J usage is TRBJ2-7; 8 bases line up with TRBD1. Losses at the gene ends were 5 bases for V and 2 bases for J; bases not matched to a gene: 5. The germline V gene encodes CDR1 MDHEN and CDR2 SYDVKM. The CDR3 is 14 amino acids. The CDR3 sequence is CASSTGGRTYEQYF. DNA for the CDR3: TGTGCCAGCAGTACAGGGGGGAGAACCTACGAGCAGTACTTC.